This TCR beta chain was recovered during a study of T-cell reconstitution after alpha-beta-depleted transplantation in children. Study results and caveats: T cells produced anew were the main source of T-cell counts and diversity one year after transplant.

Library preparation (for TCRbeta) was performed with unique molecular identifiers. Using its own MiXCR run on the PCR reads, TCRdb lists one record per CDR3 protein. Among about 440,000 distinct CDR3 sequences listed, around two fifths were seen once. The CDR3 has 16 amino acids. Trimming took 0 bases from V and 0 from J, leaving 9 bases between them. Germline assignment: CDR1 MNHEY and CDR2 SVGAGI. This clonotype was picked up a small number of times. The target antigen is unknown. This material consisted of PBMCs, taken before TCRalphabeta/CD19-depleted stem cell transplant. This sequence was found in a girl aged 2 to 10 with aplastic anemia, due to receive a stem cell transplant. The rearrangement links TRBV6-5 to TRBJ2-1; no firm D call. The CDR3 DNA reads TGTGCCAGCAGTTACTCCCCGTTTATCTCCTACAATGAGCAGTTCTTC. Amino acids: CASSYSPFISYNEQFF.